Shown below are 8 T cell receptor beta chains from a single sample sequenced in a study of blood T cells in healthy people across ages. Together with a sample-barcoded 5' primer, a J-beta primer mix was included in a second PCR lasting about 6 to 12 cycles. TCRdb reprocessed the 5' RACE reads with MiXCR, giving one entry per CDR3 protein. The table has roughly 2 million distinct CDR3 sequences, around 48% seen once. The sample taken for sequencing was blood. Receptors were obtained from a woman aged 40-49 years in good health.

The V and J genes are TRBV29-1 and TRBJ2-2; possibly TRBD1 for D (6 bases). The V end lost 2 bases, the J end lost 4 bases, and 11 bases lay between the germline ends. The germline CDR1 and CDR2 sequences are SQVTM and ANQGSEA. The CDR3 sequence is 14 residues long. As DNA, the CDR3 is TGCAGCGTTGAAAGGGGGTACGGCACCGGGGAGCTGTTTTTT. As protein: CSVERGYGTGELFF.

The rearrangement links TRBV10-1 to TRBJ2-5, with D tentatively TRBD2 (6 bases). Gene TRBJ2-7 matches the end of the DNA better, so the J call may be wrong. The CDR3 consists of 12 residues. Germline CDR1 reads WNHNN; CDR2 reads SYGVQD (reference sequence). The DNA of the CDR3 is TGCGCCAGCAGTTCCGCCGGGGGCGAGCAGTACTTC. Amino acids: CASSSAGGEQYF.

The chain is built from TRBV18 and TRBJ2-1; D unresolved. Trimming left V 0 bases short and J 6 bases short, with 9 bases between. The CDR3 has 14 amino acids. From germline, CDR1 is KGHSH and CDR2 LQKENI. The DNA for the CDR3 is TGTGCCAGCTCACCACCGGGCCCCTCCAATGAGCAGTTCTTC. This sequence encodes CASSPPGPSNEQFF.

The chain links TRBV29-1 to TRBJ2-3; D is perhaps TRBD2 (5 bases). The CDR3 is 13 amino acids. The ends were cut back, 5 bases at V and 0 bases at J, with 9 bases in the middle. CDR1 SQVTM and CDR2 ANQGSEA come from the germline V gene. In DNA, the CDR3 is TGCAGCGTTTTGAGGGCTAGCACAGATACGCAGTATTTT. Translating gives CSVLRASTDTQYF.

This clonotype was observed a few times. This chain links TRBV7-9 with TRBJ2-7; the D gene is possibly TRBD2 (5 bases). The germline CDR1 and CDR2 sequences are SEHNR and FQNEAQ (reference sequence). V was clipped by 3 bases and J by 7 bases, with 13 bases between them. CDR3 length equals 13 residues. The DNA of the CDR3 is TGTGCCAGCAGCTTGCTCCCGGGCGGGGAGCAGTACTTC. Encoded protein: CASSLLPGGEQYF.

This chain links TRBV20-1 with TRBJ1-5; no reliable D call. Looked up from germline, CDR1 is DFQATT and CDR2 is SNEGSKA (reference sequence). V shed 0 bases and J shed 6 bases, with 9 bases lying between them. The CDR3 consists of 13 residues. This chain's CDR3 is CSAREAIGQPQHF. The CDR3 coding sequence is TGCAGTGCTAGAGAAGCAATTGGTCAGCCCCAGCATTTT.

V is TRBV9 and J is TRBJ1-6; 9 positions agree with TRBD1. The CDR3 has 17 amino acids. V lost 0 bases to trimming and J lost 10 bases; unmatched junction nucleotides: 11. Germline V gene lookup returns CDR1 SGDLS and CDR2 YYNGEE. This CDR3 reads CASSVGGQGLFRSPLHF. Written as DNA, the CDR3 is TGTGCCAGCAGCGTAGGAGGACAGGGGCTTTTCAGGTCACCCCTCCACTTT.

In its sample, this clonotype was seen a few times. The rearrangement joins TRBV29-1 to TRBJ2-5; 14 bases fit TRBD2. The CDR3 extends over 14 amino acids. V trimming: 7 bases; J trimming: 4 bases; junction bases outside the gene matches: 5. Looked up from germline, CDR1 is SQVTM and CDR2 is ANQGSEA. The CDR3 is CSGLAGGVGETQYF. For the CDR3, the DNA is TGCAGCGGACTAGCGGGGGGGGTCGGAGAGACCCAGTACTTC.